This T cell receptor beta chain appears in the sequencing data of a study of T cell changes during pregnancy in multiple sclerosis. Looked up from germline, CDR1 is MNHNS and CDR2 is SASEGT. Deletions cut 4 bases from V and 3 bases from J, with 13 bases between. This CDR3 is built from 15 residues. Libraries were prepared by immunoSEQ multiplex PCR; TCRdb keeps only in-frame clonotypes and omits some of them. The sample lists 90,000 or so clones; 91% were seen once. This clonotype was obtained from a female donor in good health, serving as a control in a pregnancy study. Some clones in this sample may be carry-over from other donors' samples. The specimen comprised PBMCs, sampled in the first trimester of pregnancy. The chain employs TRBV6-1 and TRBJ1-5, with D possibly TRBD1 on 5 matching bases. As DNA, the CDR3 is TGTGCCAGCAGTGGGCAAGCAGGGTCCAATCAGCCCCAGCATTTT. This encodes CASSGQAGSNQPQHF.